This TCR beta chain is drawn from a study of patients and donors after allogeneic stem cell transplantation (dated by TCRdb to the early 2020s). The junction shows trimming of 3 bases on V and 6 bases on J, and the gene matches do not reach 7 bases of it. Spanning cysteine to phenylalanine, the CDR3 consists of 15 amino acids. Only the CDR3 region is kept as DNA, spanning 45 bases read in frame from base 1. The germline V gene yields MDHEN for CDR1 and SYDVKM for CDR2. The library came from RT-PCR. Data came from a NextSeq 550. TCRdb's own reprocessing of the public reads used fastp at Q25 and MiXCR and kept productive beta chains. Rows with a matching CDR3 protein are joined into one entry that keeps the most common DNA and genes. The sample yields hundreds of thousands of distinct CDR3 sequences; 15% to 20% were counted once. The ten largest make up around 6.8% of the sample. On this clonotype: Its cognate antigen has yet to be identified. No clone much larger than this one lies a single base away; base qualities are absent.

This sequence originates from a human donor who was either an allogeneic HSCT recipient or a stem cell or donor lymphocyte infusion donor (not recorded which). It is not recorded whose cells these are; they may come from a transplant donor. Material: blood, either unsorted or a sorted T cell fraction (not recorded which). The sequence joins TRBV28 to TRBJ2-2, and 7 bases in between align with TRBD2. The CDR3 corresponds to CASSFVRAGAGELFF. In nucleotides, the sequence is TGTGCCAGCAGTTTTGTTCGGGCGGGGGCCGGGGAGCTGTTTTTT.